This T cell receptor beta chain derives from a study of pediatric ulcerative colitis (dated by TCRdb to 2018 to 2020). Concerning the study at large: Pancolitis was present in over 5 ulcerative colitis patients and left-sided colitis in two, and histology consistent with ulcerative colitis was found in all of these patients. From fewer than ten newly diagnosed, treatment-naive pediatric ulcerative colitis patients and a handful of non-IBD control children, paired blood and rectal samples were collected. By Pediatric Ulcerative Colitis Activity Index, mild disease was classified in two patients, moderate disease in several and acute severe colitis in three. What the study reported, not specific to this receptor: Rectal repertoire features separated controls, mild-moderate and acute severe colitis patients; acute severe colitis showed reduced rectal diversity due to clonal expansions. Because the repertoires came from total lymphocyte DNA, rare subsets such as regulatory T cells may have patterns that are not reflected. Only a handful of individuals were included in the healthy control group, which was small. Two rectal CDR3 clonotypes turned up in every ulcerative colitis patient but in none of the controls. Clonal overlap between a subject's own blood and rectum was significantly greater in ulcerative colitis patients than in controls, which suggests more T cell trafficking to inflamed tissue. For technical reasons, substantially fewer templates were yielded by the blood samples of two patients, and these blood samples were excluded from blood-rectal overlap analysis.

This clone was recorded once. The antigen this receptor binds is unknown. Within one base of it there is no much larger clone, and no base qualities were kept. Before the diagnostic colonoscopy, none of the ulcerative colitis patients had been given immunosuppressive medication. A blood sample was obtained concurrently with the colonoscopy. The Wizard kit (Promega) was used to extract genomic DNA from blood and intestinal samples. Rearranged CDR3 beta regions were amplified from genomic DNA with multiplex V and J primers using the immunoSEQ TRB Survey service. Survey-level sequencing depth of up to 500,000 reads per sample was used to keep depth equal across samples. Libraries were purified, pooled and sequenced on Illumina technology. On the study's bioinformatics: Productive clonality, sample overlap, pairwise scatters, CDR3 beta length, V/D/J gene usage and productiveness were assessed with immunoSEQ online tools. Calculated diversity was defined as the number of unique rearrangements divided by total templates times 100, and Shannon and Simpson indices were additionally computed. Z-score normalized data were analyzed by principal component analysis with the R prcomp function and the ggbiplot package. Blood-rectal clonal overlap within each subject was quantified with Morisita's index. What TCRdb holds here is the immuneACCESS table cut down to in-frame rearrangements. Part of the clones is not present; checked against another copy, under half of the missing clones reflect an unresolved V gene, and the others are unexplained. The DNA was the basis for D and trimming; V, J and clone size are from that table. The sample table holds 55,000 to 65,000 clones, of which 75% to 85% were seen once. The ten most abundant clones make up roughly 5.4% of the sample.

CDR1 SGHNT and CDR2 YYREEE were looked up in the germline V gene (reference sequence). V drops 0 bases and J drops 5 bases, leaving 9 bases in between. The CDR3 starts with the cysteine, ends with the phenylalanine, and has 14 residues. CDR3 DNA is the only sequence kept; it has 42 bases, read in frame from the first base. Material: blood. The receptor comes from a boy aged 5 to 17 with moderate ulcerative colitis. The chain joins TRBV5-4 to TRBJ2-1; there is no confident call for the D gene. CDR3 region: CASSLAFSDNEQFF. The DNA sequence reads TGTGCCAGCAGCTTGGCCTTTAGTGACAATGAGCAGTTCTTC.